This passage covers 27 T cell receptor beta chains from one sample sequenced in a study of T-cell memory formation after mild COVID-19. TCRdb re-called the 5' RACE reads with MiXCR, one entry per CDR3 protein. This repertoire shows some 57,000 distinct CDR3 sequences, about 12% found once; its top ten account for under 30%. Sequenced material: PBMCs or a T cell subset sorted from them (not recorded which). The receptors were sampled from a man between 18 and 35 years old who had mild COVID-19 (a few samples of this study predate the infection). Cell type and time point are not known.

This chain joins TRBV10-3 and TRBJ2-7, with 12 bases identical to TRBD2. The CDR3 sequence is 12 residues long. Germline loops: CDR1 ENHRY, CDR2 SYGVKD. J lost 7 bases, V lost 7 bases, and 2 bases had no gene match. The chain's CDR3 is CAIKGTSGEQYV. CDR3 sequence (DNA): TGTGCCATCAAGGGGACTAGCGGGGAGCAGTACGTC.

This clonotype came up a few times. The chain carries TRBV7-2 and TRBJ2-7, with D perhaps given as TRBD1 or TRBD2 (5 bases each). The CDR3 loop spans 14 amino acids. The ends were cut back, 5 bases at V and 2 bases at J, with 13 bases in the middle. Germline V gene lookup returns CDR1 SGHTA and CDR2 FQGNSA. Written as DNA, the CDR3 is TGTGCCAGCAGCGCCGACCCGGGACCCTACGAGCAGTACGTC. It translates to CASSADPGPYEQYV.

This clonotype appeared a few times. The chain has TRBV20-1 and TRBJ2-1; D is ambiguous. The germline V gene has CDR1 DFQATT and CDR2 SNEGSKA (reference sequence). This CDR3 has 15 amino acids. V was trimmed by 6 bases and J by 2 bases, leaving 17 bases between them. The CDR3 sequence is CSAPPARWTYNEQFF. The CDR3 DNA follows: TGCAGTGCCCCACCTGCGAGGTGGACCTACAATGAGCAGTTCTTC.

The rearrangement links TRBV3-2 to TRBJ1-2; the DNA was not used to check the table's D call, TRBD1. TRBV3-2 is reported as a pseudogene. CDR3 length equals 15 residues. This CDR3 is CASSQKLRDSYGYTF. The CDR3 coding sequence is TGTGCCAGCAGCCAAAAACTCCGGGACAGTTATGGCTACACCTTC.

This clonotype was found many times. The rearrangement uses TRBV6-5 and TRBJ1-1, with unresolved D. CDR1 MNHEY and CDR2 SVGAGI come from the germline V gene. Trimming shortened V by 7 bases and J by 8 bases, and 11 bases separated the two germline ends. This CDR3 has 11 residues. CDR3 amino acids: CASKGNREAFF. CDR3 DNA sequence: TGTGCCAGCAAGGGAAACAGAGAAGCTTTCTTT.

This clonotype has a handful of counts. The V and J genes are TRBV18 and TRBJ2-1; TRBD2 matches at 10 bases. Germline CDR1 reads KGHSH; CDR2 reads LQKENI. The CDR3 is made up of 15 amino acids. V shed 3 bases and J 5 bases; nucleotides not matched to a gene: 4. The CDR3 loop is CASSPGSGGNNEQFF. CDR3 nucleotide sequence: TGTGCCAGCTCACCCGGTAGCGGGGGGAACAATGAGCAGTTCTTC.

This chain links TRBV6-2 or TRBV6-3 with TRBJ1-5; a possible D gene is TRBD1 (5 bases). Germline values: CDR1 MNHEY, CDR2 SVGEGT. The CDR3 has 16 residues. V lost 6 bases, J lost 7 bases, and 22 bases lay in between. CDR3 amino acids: CASSPPAGLVEQPQHF. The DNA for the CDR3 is TGTGCCAGCAGCCCCCCGGCAGGGCTGGTTGAGCAGCCCCAGCATTTT.

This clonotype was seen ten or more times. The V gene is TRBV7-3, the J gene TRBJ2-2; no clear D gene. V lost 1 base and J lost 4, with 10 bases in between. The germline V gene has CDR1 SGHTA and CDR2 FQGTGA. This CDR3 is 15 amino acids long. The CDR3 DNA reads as TGTGCCAGCAGCTTAAACTCGGGTCTCACCGGGGAGCTGTTTTTT. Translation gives CASSLNSGLTGELFF.

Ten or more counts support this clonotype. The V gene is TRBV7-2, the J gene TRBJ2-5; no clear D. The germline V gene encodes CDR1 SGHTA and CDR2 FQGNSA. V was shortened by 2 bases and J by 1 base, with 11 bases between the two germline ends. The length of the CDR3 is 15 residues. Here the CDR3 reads CASSLFLGSQETQYF. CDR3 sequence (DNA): TGTGCCAGCAGCTTATTCCTTGGCAGCCAAGAGACCCAGTACTTC.

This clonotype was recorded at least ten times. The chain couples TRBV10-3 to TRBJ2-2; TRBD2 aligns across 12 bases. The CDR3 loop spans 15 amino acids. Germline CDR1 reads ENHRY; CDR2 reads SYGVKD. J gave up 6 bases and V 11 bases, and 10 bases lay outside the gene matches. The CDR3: CASNPLAGGSGELFF. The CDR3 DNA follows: TGTGCCTCAAACCCCCTAGCGGGGGGGTCCGGGGAGCTGTTTTTT.

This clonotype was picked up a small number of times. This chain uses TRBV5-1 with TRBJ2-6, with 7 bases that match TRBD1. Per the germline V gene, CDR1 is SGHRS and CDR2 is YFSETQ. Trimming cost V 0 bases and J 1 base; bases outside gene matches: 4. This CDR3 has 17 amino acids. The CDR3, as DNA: TGCGCCAGCAGCTTGGGACAGGGTGGGTCTGGGGCCAACGTCCTGACTTTC. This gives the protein CASSLGQGGSGANVLTF.

The CDR3 loop reads CAFSGQLTDTQYF. The CDR3 region has the DNA TGTGCCTTTAGCGGGCAATTAACAGATACGCAGTATTTT. V and J are TRBV30 and TRBJ2-3; TRBD2 aligns across 7 bases. The V and J ends lost 7 bases and 3 bases, in that order; junction bases with no gene match: 7. The CDR3 covers 13 residues. Germline lookup yields CDR1 GTSNPN and CDR2 SVGIG (reference sequence).

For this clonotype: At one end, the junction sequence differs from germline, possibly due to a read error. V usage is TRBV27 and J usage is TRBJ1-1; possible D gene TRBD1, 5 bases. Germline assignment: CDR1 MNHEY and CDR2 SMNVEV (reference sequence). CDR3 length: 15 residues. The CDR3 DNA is TGTGCCAGCAGTTTATGGGTTGGAGGGGCCACTGAAGTTTTCTTT. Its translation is CASSLWVGGATEVFF.

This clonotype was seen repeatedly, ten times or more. The CDR3 region has the DNA TGTGCCAGCAGCTTAGTCGGCGGGGGAGAGACCCAGTACTTC. This translates into CASSLVGGGETQYF. The chain carries TRBV7-2 and TRBJ2-5, with TRBD2 identical over 7 bases. Germline V gene sequence: CDR1 SGHTA, CDR2 FQGNSA. The CDR3 loop spans 14 amino acids. J lost 4 bases, V lost 1 base, and 3 bases had no gene match.

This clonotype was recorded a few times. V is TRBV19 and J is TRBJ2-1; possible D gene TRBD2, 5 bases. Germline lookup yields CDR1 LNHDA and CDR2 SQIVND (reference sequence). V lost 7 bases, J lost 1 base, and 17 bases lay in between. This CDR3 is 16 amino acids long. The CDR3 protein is CASTGRAADSYNEQFF. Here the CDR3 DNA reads TGTGCCAGTACTGGACGAGCGGCGGATTCCTACAATGAGCAGTTCTTC.

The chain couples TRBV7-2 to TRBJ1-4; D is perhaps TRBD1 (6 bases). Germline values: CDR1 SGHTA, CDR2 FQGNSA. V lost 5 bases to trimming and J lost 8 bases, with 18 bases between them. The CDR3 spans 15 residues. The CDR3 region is CASSPSGDLVEKLFF. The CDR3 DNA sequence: TGTGCCAGCAGCCCCTCAGGGGATCTGGTCGAAAAACTGTTTTTT.

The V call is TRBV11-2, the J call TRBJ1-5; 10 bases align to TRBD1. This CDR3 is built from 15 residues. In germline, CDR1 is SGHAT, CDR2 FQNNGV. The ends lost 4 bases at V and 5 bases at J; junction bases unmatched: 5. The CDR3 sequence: CASSSGQGDDQPQHF. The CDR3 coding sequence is TGTGCCAGCAGCTCCGGACAGGGGGATGATCAGCCCCAGCATTTT. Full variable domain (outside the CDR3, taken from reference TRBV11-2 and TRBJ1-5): EAGVAQSPRYKIIEKRQSVAFWCNPISGHATLYWYQQILGQGPKLLIQFQNNGVVDDSQLPKDRFSAERLKGVDSTLKIQPAKLEDSAVYLCASSSGQGDDQPQHFGDGTRLSIL.

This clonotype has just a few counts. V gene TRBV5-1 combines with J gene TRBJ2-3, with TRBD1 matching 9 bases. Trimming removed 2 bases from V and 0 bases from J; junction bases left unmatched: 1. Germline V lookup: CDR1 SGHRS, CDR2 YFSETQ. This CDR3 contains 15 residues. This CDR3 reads CASSFGTGSTDTQYF. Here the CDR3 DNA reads TGCGCCAGCAGCTTCGGGACAGGGAGCACAGATACGCAGTATTTT.

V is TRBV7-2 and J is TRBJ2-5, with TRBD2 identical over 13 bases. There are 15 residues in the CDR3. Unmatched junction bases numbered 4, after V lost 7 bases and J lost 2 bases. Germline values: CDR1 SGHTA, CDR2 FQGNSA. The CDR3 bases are TGTGCCAGCACACTAGCGGGGGGGCCGCAAGAGACCCAGTACTTC. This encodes CASTLAGGPQETQYF.

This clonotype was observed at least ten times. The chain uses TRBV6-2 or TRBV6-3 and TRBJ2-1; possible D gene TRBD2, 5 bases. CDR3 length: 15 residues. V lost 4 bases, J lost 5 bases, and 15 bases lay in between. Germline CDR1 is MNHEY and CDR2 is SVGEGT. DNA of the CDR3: TGTGCCAGCAGTTCCCTTGTAGGAGGTCACAATGAGCAGTTCTTC. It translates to CASSSLVGGHNEQFF.

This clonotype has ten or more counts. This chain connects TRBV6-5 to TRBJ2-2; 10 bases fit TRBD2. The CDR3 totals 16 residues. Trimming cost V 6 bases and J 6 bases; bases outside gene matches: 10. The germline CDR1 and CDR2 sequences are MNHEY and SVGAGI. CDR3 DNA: TGTGCCAGCAGCCGACCTAGCGGGGGTCTCTCCGGGGAGCTGTTTTTT. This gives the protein CASSRPSGGLSGELFF.

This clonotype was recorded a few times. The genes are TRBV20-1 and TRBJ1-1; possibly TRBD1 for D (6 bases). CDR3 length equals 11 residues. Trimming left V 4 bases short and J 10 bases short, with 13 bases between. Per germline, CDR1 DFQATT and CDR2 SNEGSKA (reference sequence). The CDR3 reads CSAKTGFGAFF. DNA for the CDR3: TGCAGTGCTAAAACAGGGTTCGGAGCTTTCTTT.

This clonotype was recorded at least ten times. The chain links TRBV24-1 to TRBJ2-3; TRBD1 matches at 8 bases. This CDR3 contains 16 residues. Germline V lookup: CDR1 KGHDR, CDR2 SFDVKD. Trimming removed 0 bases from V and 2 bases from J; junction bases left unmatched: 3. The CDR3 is CATSDLGTGDTDTQYF. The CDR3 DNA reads TGTGCCACCAGTGATTTGGGGACAGGAGACACAGATACGCAGTATTTT.

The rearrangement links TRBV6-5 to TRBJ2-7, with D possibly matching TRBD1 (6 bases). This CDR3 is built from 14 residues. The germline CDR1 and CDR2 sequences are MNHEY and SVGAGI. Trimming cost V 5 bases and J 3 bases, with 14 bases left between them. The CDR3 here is CASSPPGQDYEQYF. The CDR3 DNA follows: TGTGCCAGCAGTCCACCGGGACAAGACTACGAGCAGTACTTC.

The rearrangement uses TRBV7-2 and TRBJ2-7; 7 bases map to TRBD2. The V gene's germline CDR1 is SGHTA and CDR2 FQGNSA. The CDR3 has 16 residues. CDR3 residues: CASSLDSGFSSGSLTV. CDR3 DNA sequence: TGTGCCAGCAGCTTAGATAGTGGATTCTCTAGCGGCTCTCTCACAGTC.

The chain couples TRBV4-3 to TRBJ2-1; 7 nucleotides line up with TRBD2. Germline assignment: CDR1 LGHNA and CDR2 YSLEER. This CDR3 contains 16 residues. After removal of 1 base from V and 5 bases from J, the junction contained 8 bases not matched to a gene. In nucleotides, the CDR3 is TGCGCCAGCAGCCAAGTCTCTAGCGGTTTTAACAATGAGCAGTTCTTC. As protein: CASSQVSSGFNNEQFF.

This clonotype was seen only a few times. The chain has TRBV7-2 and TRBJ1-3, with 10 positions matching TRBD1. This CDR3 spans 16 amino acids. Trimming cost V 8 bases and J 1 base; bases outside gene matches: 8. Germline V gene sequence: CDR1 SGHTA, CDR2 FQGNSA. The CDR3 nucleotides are TGTGCCAGCCGGGACAGGGGCTCTCTGTCTGGAAACACCATATATTTT. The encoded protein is CASRDRGSLSGNTIYF.